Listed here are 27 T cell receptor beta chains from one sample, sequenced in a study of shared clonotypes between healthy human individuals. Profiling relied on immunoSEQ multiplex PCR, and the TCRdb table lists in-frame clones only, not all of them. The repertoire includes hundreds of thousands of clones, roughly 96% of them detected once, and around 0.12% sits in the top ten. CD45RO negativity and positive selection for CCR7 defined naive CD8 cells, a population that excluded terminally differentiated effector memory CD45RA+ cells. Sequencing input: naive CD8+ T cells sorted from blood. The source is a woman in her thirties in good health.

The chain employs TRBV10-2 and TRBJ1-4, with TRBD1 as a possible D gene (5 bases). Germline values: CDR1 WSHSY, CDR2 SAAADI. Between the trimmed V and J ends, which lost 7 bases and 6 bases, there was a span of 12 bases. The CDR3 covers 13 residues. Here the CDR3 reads CASNGRVDEKLFF. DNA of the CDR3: TGCGCCAGCAACGGCAGGGTGGATGAAAAACTGTTTTTT.

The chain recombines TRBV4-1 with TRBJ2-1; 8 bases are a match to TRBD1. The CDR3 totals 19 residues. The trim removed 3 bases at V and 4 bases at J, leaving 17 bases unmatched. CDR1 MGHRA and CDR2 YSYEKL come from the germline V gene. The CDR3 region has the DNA TGCGCCAGCAGCCACCGTCGATCACAGGGGGATTATATTTACAATGAGCAGTTCTTC. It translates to CASSHRRSQGDYIYNEQFF.

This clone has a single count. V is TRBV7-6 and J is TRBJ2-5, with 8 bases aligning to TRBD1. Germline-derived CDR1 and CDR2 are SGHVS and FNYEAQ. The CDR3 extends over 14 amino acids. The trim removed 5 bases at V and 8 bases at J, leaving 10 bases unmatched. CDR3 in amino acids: CASSARDRTRTQYF. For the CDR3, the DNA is TGTGCCAGCAGCGCCAGGGACAGGACGAGAACCCAGTACTTC.

Here the CDR3 reads CASSWGQGRETQYF. The DNA of the CDR3 is TGCGCCAGCAGCTGGGGACAGGGGAGGGAGACCCAGTACTTC. This chain links TRBV5-1 with TRBJ2-5; 10 nucleotides align to TRBD1. There are 14 residues in the CDR3. CDR1 is SGHRS and CDR2 is YFSETQ in the germline V gene. V trimming: 3 bases; J trimming: 5 bases; junction bases outside the gene matches: 4.

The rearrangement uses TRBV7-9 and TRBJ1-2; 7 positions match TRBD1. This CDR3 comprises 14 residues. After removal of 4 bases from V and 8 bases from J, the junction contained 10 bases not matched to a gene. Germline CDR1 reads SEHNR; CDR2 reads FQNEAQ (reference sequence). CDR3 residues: CASSSGDSSLGYTF. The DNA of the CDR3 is TGTGCCAGCAGCTCCGGGGACAGCTCTTTAGGCTACACCTTC.

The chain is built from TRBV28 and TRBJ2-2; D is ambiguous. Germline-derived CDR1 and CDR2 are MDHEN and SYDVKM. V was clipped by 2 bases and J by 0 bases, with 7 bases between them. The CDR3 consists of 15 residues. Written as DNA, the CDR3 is TGTGCCAGCAGTTTACTAAGCCCGAACACCGGGGAGCTGTTTTTT. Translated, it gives CASSLLSPNTGELFF.

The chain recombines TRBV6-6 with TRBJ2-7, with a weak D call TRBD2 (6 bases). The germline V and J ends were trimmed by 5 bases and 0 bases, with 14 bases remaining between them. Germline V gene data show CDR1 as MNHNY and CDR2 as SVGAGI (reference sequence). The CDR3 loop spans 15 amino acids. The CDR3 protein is CASSKTGVSSYEQYF. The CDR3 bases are TGTGCCAGCAGTAAGACGGGGGTTAGCTCCTACGAGCAGTACTTC.

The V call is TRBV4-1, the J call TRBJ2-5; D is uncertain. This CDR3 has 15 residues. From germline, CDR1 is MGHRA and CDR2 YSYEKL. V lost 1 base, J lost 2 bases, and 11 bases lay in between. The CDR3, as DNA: TGCGCCAGCAGCCAAGTCCAGAATCCTCAAGAGACCCAGTACTTC. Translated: CASSQVQNPQETQYF.

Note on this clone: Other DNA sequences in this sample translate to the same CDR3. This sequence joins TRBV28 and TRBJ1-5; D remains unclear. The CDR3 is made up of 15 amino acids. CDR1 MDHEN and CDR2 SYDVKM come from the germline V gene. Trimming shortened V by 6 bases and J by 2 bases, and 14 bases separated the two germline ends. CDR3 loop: CASSLGGFGNQPQHF. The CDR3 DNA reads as TGTGCCAGCAGCTTGGGAGGGTTTGGCAATCAGCCCCAGCATTTT.

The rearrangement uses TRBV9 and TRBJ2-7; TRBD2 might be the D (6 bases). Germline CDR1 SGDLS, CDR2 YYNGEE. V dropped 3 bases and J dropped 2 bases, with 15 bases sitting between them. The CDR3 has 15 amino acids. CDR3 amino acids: CASSASRDLPYEQYF. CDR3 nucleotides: TGTGCCAGCAGCGCTTCGAGGGACTTGCCCTACGAGCAGTACTTC.

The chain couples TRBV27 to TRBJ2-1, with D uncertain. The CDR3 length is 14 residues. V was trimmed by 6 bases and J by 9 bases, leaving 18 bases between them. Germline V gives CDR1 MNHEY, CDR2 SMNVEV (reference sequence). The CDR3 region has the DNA TGTGCCAGCAGCGTGGGATGGGCACAAGCTGAGCAGTTCTTC. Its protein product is CASSVGWAQAEQFF.

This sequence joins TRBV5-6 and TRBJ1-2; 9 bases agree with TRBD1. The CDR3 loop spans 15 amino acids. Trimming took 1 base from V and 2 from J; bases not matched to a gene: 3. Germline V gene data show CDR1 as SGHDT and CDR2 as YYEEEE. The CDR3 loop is CASSLRTGANYGYTF. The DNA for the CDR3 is TGTGCCAGCAGCTTGCGGACAGGGGCCAACTATGGCTACACCTTC.

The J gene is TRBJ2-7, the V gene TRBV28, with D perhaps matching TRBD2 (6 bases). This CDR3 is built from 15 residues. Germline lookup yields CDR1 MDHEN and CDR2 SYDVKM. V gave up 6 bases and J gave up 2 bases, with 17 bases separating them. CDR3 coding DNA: TGTGCCAGCAGCGAACTCACGGGACTCACCTACGAGCAGTACTTC. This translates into CASSELTGLTYEQYF.

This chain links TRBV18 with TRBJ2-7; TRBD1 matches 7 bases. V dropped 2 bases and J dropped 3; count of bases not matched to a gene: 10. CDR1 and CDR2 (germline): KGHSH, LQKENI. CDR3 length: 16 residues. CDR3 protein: CASSPREDGQDYEQYF. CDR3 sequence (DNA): TGTGCCAGCTCACCAAGGGAAGATGGACAGGACTACGAGCAGTACTTC. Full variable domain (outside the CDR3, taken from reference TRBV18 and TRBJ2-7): NAGVMQNPRHLVRRRGQEARLRCSPMKGHSHVYWYRQLPEEGLKFMVYLQKENIIDESGMPKERFSAEFPKEGPSILRIQQVVRGDSAAYFCASSPREDGQDYEQYFGPGTRLTVT.

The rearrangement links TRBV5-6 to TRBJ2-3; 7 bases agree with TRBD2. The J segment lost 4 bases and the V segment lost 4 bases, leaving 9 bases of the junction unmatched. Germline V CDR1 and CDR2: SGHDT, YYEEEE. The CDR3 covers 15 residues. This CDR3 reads CASSPSGNLPDTQYF. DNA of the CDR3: TGTGCCAGCAGCCCCAGCGGGAACCTACCAGATACGCAGTATTTT. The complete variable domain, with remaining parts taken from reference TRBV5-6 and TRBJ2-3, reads DAGVTQSPTHLIKTRGQQVTLRCSPKSGHDTVSWYQQALGQGPQFIFQYYEEEERQRGNFPDRFSGHQFPNYSSELNVNALLLGDSALYLCASSPSGNLPDTQYFGPGTRLTVL.

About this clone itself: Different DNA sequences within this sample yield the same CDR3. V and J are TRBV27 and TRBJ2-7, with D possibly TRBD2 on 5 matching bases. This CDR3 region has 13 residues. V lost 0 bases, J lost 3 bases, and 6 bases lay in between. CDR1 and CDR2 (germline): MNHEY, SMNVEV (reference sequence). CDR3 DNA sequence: TGTGCCAGCAGTTTATCCACTAGCTACGAGCAGTACTTC. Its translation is CASSLSTSYEQYF.

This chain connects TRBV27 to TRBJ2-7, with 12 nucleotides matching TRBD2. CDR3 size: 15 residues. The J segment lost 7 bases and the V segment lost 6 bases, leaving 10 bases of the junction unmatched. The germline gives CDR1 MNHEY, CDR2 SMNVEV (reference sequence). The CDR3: CASRGTSGPDLEQYF. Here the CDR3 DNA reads TGTGCCAGCAGGGGGACTAGCGGGCCGGATCTTGAGCAGTACTTC.

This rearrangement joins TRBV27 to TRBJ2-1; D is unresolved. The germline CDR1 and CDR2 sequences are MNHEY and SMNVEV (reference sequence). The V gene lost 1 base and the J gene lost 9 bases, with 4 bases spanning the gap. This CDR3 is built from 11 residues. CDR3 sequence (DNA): TGTGCCAGCAGTTTATTGGGTGAGCAGTTCTTC. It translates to CASSLLGEQFF.

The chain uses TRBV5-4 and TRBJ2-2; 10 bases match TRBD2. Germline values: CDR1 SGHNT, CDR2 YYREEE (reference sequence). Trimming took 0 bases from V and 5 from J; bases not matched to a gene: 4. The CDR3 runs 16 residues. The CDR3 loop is CASSLASGSMTGELFF. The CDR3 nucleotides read TGTGCCAGCAGCTTGGCTAGCGGGAGTATGACCGGGGAGCTGTTTTTT.

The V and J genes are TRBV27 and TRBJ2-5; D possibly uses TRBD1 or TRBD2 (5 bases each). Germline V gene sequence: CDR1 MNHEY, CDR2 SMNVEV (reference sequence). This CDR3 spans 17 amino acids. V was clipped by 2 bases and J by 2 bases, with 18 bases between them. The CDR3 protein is CASSLTPYWDPQETQYF. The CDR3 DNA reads TGTGCCAGCAGTTTAACACCGTACTGGGACCCTCAAGAGACCCAGTACTTC.

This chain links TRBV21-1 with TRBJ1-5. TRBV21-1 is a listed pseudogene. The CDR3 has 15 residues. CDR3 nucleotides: TGTGCCAGCAGCAAAGCGCGAGGGGACGGGCAGCCCCAGCATTTT. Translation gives CASSKARGDGQPQHF.

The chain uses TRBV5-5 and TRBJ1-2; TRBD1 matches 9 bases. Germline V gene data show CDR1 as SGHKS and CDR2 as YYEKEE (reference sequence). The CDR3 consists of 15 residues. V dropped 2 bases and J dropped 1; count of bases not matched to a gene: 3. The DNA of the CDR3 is TGTGCCAGCAGCTTTGGGACAGGGTATAACTATGGCTACACCTTC. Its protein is CASSFGTGYNYGYTF.

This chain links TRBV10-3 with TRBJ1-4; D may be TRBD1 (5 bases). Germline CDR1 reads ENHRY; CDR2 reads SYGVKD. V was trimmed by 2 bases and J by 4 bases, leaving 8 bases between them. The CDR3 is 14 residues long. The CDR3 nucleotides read TGTGCCATCAGTGAGAAACAGGATAATGAAAAACTGTTTTTT. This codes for CAISEKQDNEKLFF.

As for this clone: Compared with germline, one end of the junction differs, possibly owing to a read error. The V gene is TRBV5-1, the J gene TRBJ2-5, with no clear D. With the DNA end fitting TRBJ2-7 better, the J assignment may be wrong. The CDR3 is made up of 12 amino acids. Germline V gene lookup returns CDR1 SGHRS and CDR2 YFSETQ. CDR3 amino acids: CASRLHSYEQYF. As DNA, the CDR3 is TGCGCCAGCCGCTTACACTCCTACGAGCAGTACTTC.

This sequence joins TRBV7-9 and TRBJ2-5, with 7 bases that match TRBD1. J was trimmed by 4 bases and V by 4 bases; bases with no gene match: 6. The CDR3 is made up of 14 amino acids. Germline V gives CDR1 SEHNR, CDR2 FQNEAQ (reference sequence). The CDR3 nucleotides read TGTGCCAGCAGCTCACGACAGGGTCGAGAGACCCAGTACTTC. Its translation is CASSSRQGRETQYF.

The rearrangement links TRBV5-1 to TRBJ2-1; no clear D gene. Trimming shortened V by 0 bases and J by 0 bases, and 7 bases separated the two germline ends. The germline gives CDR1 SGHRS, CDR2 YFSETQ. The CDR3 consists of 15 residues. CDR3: CASSLVGNSYNEQFF. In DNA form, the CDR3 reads TGCGCCAGCAGCTTGGTCGGTAACTCCTACAATGAGCAGTTCTTC.

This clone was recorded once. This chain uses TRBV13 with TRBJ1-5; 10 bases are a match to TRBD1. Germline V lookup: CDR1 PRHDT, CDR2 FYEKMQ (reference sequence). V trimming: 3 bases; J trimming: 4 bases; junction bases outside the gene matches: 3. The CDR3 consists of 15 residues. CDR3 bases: TGTGCCAGCAGCTTCGGGACAGGGGTTAATCAGCCCCAGCATTTT. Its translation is CASSFGTGVNQPQHF. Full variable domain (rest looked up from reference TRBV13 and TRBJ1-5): AAGVIQSPRHLIKEKRETATLKCYPIPRHDTVYWYQQGPGQDPQFLISFYEKMQSDKGSIPDRFSAQQFSDYHSELNMSSLELGDSALYFCASSFGTGVNQPQHFGDGTRLSIL.